A selection of T cell receptor beta chains follows, all from one sample in a study of blood T cells in healthy people across ages. TCRdb re-derived calls from the 5' RACE reads in MiXCR, one entry per CDR3 protein. The table includes around 900,000 distinct CDR3 sequences, more than 25% detected once. The source material was blood. These receptors were obtained from a woman aged 80 or older in good health. Both conserved end residues are part of each CDR3. Fields, in order: clone size, J gene, D gene, V gene, CDR3 protein, CDR3 DNA. A D gene is named only where the DNA matches it firmly. Part of the rows lack a size; the others show once, few, many or a class for expanded clones.

few	TRBJ2-7	-	TRBV18	CASSPTDTWGLEQYF	TGTGCCAGCTCACCCACGGATACATGGGGCCTCGAGCAGTACTTC
many	TRBJ2-5	-	TRBV6-2/TRBV6-3	CASKPDGETQYF	TGTGCCAGCAAACCCGACGGGGAGACCCAGTACTTC
few	TRBJ2-2	-	TRBV12-3/TRBV12-4	CASKTIGELFF	TGTGCCAGCAAGACTATCGGGGAGCTGTTTTTT
-	TRBJ2-7	TRBD2	TRBV9	CASSVEGGGGPYEQYF	TGTGCCAGCAGCGTAGAGGGCGGGGGGGGACCCTACGAGCAGTACTTC
many	TRBJ2-1	TRBD2	TRBV11-1	CASSPSGSSYNEQFF	TGTGCCAGCAGCCCAAGCGGGAGCTCCTACAATGAGCAGTTCTTC
many	TRBJ2-7	-	TRBV5-1	CASSRGPSGPEQYF	TGCGCCAGCAGCCGCGGCCCCTCTGGCCCCGAGCAGTACTTC
-	TRBJ2-3	-	TRBV28	CASSLFHTTDTQYF	TGTGCCAGCAGTTTGTTTCATACCACAGATACGCAGTATTTT
-	TRBJ1-5	-	TRBV20-1	CSARRGSNQPQHF	TGCAGTGCTAGAAGGGGGAGCAATCAGCCCCAGCATTTT
-	TRBJ2-2	-	TRBV11-2	CASSLAADTGELFF	TGTGCCAGCAGCTTAGCCGCGGATACCGGGGAGCTGTTTTTT
many	TRBJ2-3	-	TRBV10-3	CAISEGRSSTDTQYF	TGTGCCATCAGTGAGGGACGGTCTAGCACAGATACGCAGTATTTT
many	TRBJ2-5	-	TRBV30	CAWSATGYQETQYF	TGTGCCTGGAGTGCGACAGGTTACCAAGAGACCCAGTACTTC
-	TRBJ1-2	TRBD1	TRBV6-2/TRBV6-3	CASSYFNRGLTGYTF	TGTGCCAGCAGTTACTTCAACAGGGGGCTGACAGGCTACACCTTC
-	TRBJ2-1	-	TRBV11-3	CASSLEIGGSEQFF	TGTGCCAGCAGCTTAGAGATCGGTGGAAGTGAGCAGTTCTTC
once	TRBJ2-3	-	TRBV12-3/TRBV12-4	CAGRQTDTQYF	TGTGCCGGCAGGCAAACAGATACGCAGTATTTT
many	TRBJ1-2	-	TRBV10-3	CAISESRDTFNYGYTF	TGTGCCATCAGTGAGAGCCGGGACACTTTTAACTATGGCTACACCTTC
-	TRBJ1-5	-	TRBV5-6	CASSLGWRNQPQHF	TGTGCCAGCAGCTTGGGTTGGAGGAATCAGCCCCAGCATTTT
-	TRBJ1-2	-	TRBV20-1	CSAGRGRGDSYTF	TGCAGTGCTGGTCGAGGCCGAGGGGACAGCTACACCTTC
many	TRBJ2-1	-	TRBV20-1	CSARPQRRWTNNEQFF	TGCAGTGCTAGACCCCAGAGGAGGTGGACCAACAATGAGCAGTTCTTC
few	TRBJ1-4	-	TRBV5-1	CASSLTLQGATNEKLFF	TGCGCCAGCAGCTTAACTCTCCAAGGGGCAACTAATGAAAAACTGTTTTTT
few	TRBJ1-2	TRBD1	TRBV28	CASRSRDRPYYGYTF	TGTGCCAGCAGGTCCCGGGACAGACCTTACTATGGCTACACCTTC
many	TRBJ2-1	TRBD1	TRBV7-9	CASSGRQGLSYNEQFF	TGTGCCAGCAGCGGGCGACAGGGCCTCTCCTACAATGAGCAGTTCTTC
many	TRBJ2-1	-	TRBV5-1	CASSGRRGPYNEQFF	TGCGCCAGCAGTGGCCGGCGGGGGCCGTACAATGAGCAGTTCTTC
many	TRBJ2-1	TRBD2	TRBV7-2	CASSSSGGAFNEQFF	TGTGCCAGCAGCTCTAGCGGGGGGGCCTTCAATGAGCAGTTCTTC
many	TRBJ2-4	TRBD1	TRBV5-1	CASSPAGTGSLAKNIQYF	TGCGCCAGCAGCCCGGCCGGGACAGGCAGTTTAGCCAAAAACATTCAGTACTTC
many	TRBJ2-7	-	TRBV4-2	CASTYPVGRDGEQYF	TGTGCCAGCACCTACCCGGTCGGCAGGGATGGCGAGCAGTACTTC
-	TRBJ2-5	TRBD2	TRBV7-8	CASSQGTSGDWGAETQYF	TGTGCCAGCAGCCAAGGGACTAGCGGGGACTGGGGTGCCGAGACCCAGTACTTC